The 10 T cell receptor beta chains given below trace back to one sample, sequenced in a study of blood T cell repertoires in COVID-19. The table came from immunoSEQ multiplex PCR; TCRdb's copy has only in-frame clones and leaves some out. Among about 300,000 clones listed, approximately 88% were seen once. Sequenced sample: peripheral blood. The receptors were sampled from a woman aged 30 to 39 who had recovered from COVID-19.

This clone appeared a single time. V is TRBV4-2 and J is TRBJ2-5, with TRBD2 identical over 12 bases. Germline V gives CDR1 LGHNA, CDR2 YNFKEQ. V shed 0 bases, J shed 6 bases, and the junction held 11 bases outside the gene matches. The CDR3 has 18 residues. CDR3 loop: CASSQDKELAGGRQTQYF. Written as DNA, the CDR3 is TGTGCCAGCAGCCAAGATAAGGAGCTAGCGGGGGGGCGACAGACCCAGTACTTC.

CDR3 nucleotides: TGTGCCAGCAGCCGGGGCCTTGTCAGCTCCTACAATGAGCAGTTCTTC. This sequence encodes CASSRGLVSSYNEQFF. The V call is TRBV3-1 (or the pseudogene TRBV3-2), the J call TRBJ2-1; D may be TRBD1 (5 bases). Germline values: CDR1 LGHDT, CDR2 YNNKEL (reference sequence). The CDR3 sequence is 16 residues long. The V end was cut by 4 bases, the J end by 0 bases, with 13 bases between.

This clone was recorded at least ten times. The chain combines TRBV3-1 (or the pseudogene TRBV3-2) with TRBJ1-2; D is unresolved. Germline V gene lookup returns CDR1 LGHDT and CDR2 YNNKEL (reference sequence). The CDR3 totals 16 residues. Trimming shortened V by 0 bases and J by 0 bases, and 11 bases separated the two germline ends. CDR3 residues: CASSQDLPEANYGYTF. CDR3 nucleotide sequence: TGTGCCAGCAGCCAAGATCTGCCAGAAGCTAACTATGGCTACACCTTC.

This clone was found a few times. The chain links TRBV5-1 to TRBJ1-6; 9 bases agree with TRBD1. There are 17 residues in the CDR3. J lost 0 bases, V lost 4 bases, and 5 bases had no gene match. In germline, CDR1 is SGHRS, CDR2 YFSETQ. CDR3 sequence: CASSRGTGSSYNSPLHF. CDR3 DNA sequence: TGCGCCAGCAGCCGCGGGACAGGGAGCTCCTATAATTCACCCCTCCACTTT.

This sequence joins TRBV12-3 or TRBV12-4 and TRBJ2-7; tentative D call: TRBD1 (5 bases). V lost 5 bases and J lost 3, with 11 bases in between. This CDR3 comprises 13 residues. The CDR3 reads CASSPYRGYEQYF. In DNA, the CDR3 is TGTGCCAGCAGTCCATATAGGGGCTACGAGCAGTACTTC.

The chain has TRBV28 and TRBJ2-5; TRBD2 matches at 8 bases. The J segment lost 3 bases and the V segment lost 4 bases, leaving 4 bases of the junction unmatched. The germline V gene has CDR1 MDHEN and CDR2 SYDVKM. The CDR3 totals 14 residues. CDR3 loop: CASSSGTREETQYF. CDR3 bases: TGTGCCAGCAGTTCAGGGACTAGGGAAGAGACCCAGTACTTC. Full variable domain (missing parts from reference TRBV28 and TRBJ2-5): DVKVTQSSRYLVKRTGEKVFLECVQDMDHENMFWYRQDPGLGLRLIYFSYDVKMKEKGDIPEGYSVSREKKERFSLILESASTNQTSMYLCASSSGTREETQYFGPGTRLLVL.

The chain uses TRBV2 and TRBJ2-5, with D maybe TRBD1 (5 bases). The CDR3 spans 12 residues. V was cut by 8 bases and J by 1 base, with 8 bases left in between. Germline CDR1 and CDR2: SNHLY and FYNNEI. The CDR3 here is CASRGAQETQYF. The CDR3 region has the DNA TGTGCCAGCCGTGGGGCCCAAGAGACCCAGTACTTC.

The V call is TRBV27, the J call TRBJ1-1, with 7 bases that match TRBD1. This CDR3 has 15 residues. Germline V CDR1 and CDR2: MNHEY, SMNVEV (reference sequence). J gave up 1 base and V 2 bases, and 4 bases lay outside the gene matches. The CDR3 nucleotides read TGTGCCAGCAGTTTAGAGGGGGCTGAGAACACTGAAGCTTTCTTT. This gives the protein CASSLEGAENTEAFF.

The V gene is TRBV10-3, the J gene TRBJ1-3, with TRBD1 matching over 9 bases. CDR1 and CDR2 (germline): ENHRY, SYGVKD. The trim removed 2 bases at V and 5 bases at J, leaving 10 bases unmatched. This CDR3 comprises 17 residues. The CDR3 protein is CAISEPLGQGPRNTIYF. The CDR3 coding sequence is TGTGCCATCAGTGAGCCTCTCGGACAGGGGCCCCGAAACACCATATATTTT.

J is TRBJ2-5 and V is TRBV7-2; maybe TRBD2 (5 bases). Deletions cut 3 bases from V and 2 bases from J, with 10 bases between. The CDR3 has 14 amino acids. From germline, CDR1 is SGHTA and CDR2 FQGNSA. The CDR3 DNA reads TGTGCCAGCAGCTTGGGAGCGAGGCAAGAGACCCAGTACTTC. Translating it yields CASSLGARQETQYF.